Listed here are 8 T cell receptor beta chains from one sample, sequenced in a study of T cell changes during pregnancy in multiple sclerosis. Clones were sequenced by immunoSEQ multiplex PCR, and TCRdb holds only the in-frame ones, with some missing. The data hold tens of thousands of clones, with roughly 93% observed a single time. The sequencing here drew on peripheral blood, taken in the third trimester of pregnancy. The receptor source for this set is a female donor with multiple sclerosis, enrolled in a pregnancy study.

The chain's CDR3 is CASSPQGDNEAFF. DNA for the CDR3: TGTGCCAGCAGTCCACAGGGGGACAATGAAGCTTTCTTT. This chain uses TRBV6-5 with TRBJ1-1; TRBD1 agrees at 8 bases. Germline loops: CDR1 MNHEY, CDR2 SVGAGI. V lost 5 bases and J lost 7; bases outside the gene matches: 6. CDR3 length equals 13 residues.

The V call is TRBV18, the J call TRBJ2-1; 8 nucleotides align to TRBD2. CDR3 size: 15 residues. J was trimmed by 3 bases and V by 2 bases; bases with no gene match: 3. Germline CDR1 and CDR2: KGHSH and LQKENI. The CDR3 spells CASSPISGGYNEQFF. CDR3 in DNA: TGTGCCAGCTCACCAATCAGCGGGGGCTACAATGAGCAGTTCTTC.

This sequence joins TRBV4-1 and TRBJ1-2, with a weak D call TRBD1 (5 bases). Germline V CDR1 and CDR2: MGHRA, YSYEKL. V gave up 3 bases and J gave up 3 bases, with 17 bases separating them. CDR3 size: 16 residues. The CDR3 nucleotides are TGCGCCAGCAGCCACCCCCCCCAGGAGGGGTACTATGGCTACACCTTC. Its translation is CASSHPPQEGYYGYTF.

This clone was detected once. The junction departs from germline at one end; a sequencing error may be responsible. The chain has TRBV6-1 and TRBJ2-7; D is unresolved. There are 12 residues in the CDR3. Germline CDR1 and CDR2: MNHNS and SASEGT. The CDR3 here is CASSEDPTRLRF. The CDR3 DNA is TGTGCCAGCAGTGAAGATCCGACACGGCTCCGATTC.

This clone appeared a single time. This chain joins TRBV5-5 and TRBJ1-1; weak D call: TRBD1 (5 bases). The germline CDR1 and CDR2 sequences are SGHKS and YYEKEE (reference sequence). The CDR3 consists of 17 residues. The V end lost 0 bases, the J end lost 0 bases, and 15 bases lay between the germline ends. This CDR3 reads CASSLGGSQYLNTEAFF. The CDR3 DNA reads TGTGCCAGCAGCTTGGGGGGCAGCCAGTACTTGAACACTGAAGCTTTCTTT. The variable domain in full, with the rest retrieved from reference TRBV5-5 and TRBJ1-1, is DAGVTQSPTHLIKTRGQQVTLRCSPISGHKSVSWYQQVLGQGPQFIFQYYEKEERGRGNFPDRFSARQFPNYSSELNVNALLLGDSALYLCASSLGGSQYLNTEAFFGQGTRLTVV.

The chain couples TRBV11-2 to TRBJ1-6; D possibly corresponds to TRBD1 (6 bases). Trimming removed 1 base from V and 8 bases from J, with 12 bases in between. CDR3 size: 15 residues. From germline, CDR1 is SGHAT and CDR2 FQNNGV. As DNA, the CDR3 is TGTGCCAGCAGCTTAGTGGCAGGGGTACATTCACCCCTCCACTTT. Its protein is CASSLVAGVHSPLHF. Together with reference TRBV11-2 and TRBJ1-6, the CDR3 gives the full variable domain: EAGVAQSPRYKIIEKRQSVAFWCNPISGHATLYWYQQILGQGPKLLIQFQNNGVVDDSQLPKDRFSAERLKGVDSTLKIQPAKLEDSAVYLCASSLVAGVHSPLHFGNGTRLTVT.

This clone is large in the sample. The rearrangement links TRBV5-8 to TRBJ1-2; D gene unclear. The germline CDR1 and CDR2 sequences are SGHTS and YDEGEE. V lost 5 bases, J lost 4 bases, and 6 bases lay in between. This CDR3 is 11 amino acids long. The CDR3 nucleotides are TGTGCCAGCAGTCACAGCTATGGCTACACCTTC. Its translation is CASSHSYGYTF.

In nucleotides, the CDR3 is TGTGCCAGCAGCTTTGGCGGGGGTCCAGATACGCAGTATTTT. Amino acid sequence: CASSFGGGPDTQYF. The V call is TRBV7-3, the J call TRBJ2-3, with 7 positions matching TRBD2. The CDR3 runs to 14 residues. CDR1 is SGHTA, CDR2 FQGTGA, per germline. Losses at the gene ends were 3 bases for V and 4 bases for J; bases not matched to a gene: 4.